Described below is a single T cell receptor beta chain sequence and its context. Its antigen specificity is not known. Base qualities were left out, and no much larger clone turns up one base away. Sequenced on an Illumina HiSeq 1500. Clones were called with MiXCR by TCRdb after fastp trimmed the public reads at Q25, and only in-frame beta chains were retained. Each CDR3 protein gets just one entry, which takes the most common genes and DNA from the rows behind it. This sample comprises 600,000 to 800,000 distinct CDR3 sequences, around 24% of them detected only once. The ten biggest clones cover around 8% of the sample. This record belongs to a study of T cell repertoires in cytomegalovirus infection (dated by TCRdb to between 2019 and 2020). Study-level background: Donor HLA type was relevant to the analysis, because carriage of CMV infection together with the matching HLA type was indicated by public TCR beta signatures.

Paper-wide results and their limitations: The ex vivo response was dominated by HLA-C-restricted CMV-specific TCR beta clonotypes, and the single most frequent clonotype in two of eight donors was supplied by these HLA-C-restricted clonotypes. Carriers of CMV infection plus the relevant HLA type were discriminated by the cumulative frequency of public TCR beta family members in the study cohort and in an independent approximately 360-donor cohort.

CDR1 and CDR2 (SQVTM, ANQGSEA) derive from the germline V gene. The germline ends are 15 bases apart after V is trimmed by 0 bases and J by 7 bases. The CDR3 numbers 14 residues from cysteine through phenylalanine. The kept DNA is CDR3 alone, 42 bases in frame from the first base. The receptor chain draws on TRBV29-1 and TRBJ1-2; TRBD1 is a possible D gene, resting on 6 matching bases. The receptor comes from a human donor in good health (CMV status not recorded). Some clones in this sample may be carry-over from other donors' samples. Sequencing was done on a sample of CD8+ T cells from PBMCs. In nucleotide form, the sequence is TGCAGCGTTGAAGATCGAGGGGGGGTGGGTGGCTACACCTTC. This is translated as CSVEDRGGVGGYTF.